This TCR beta chain was captured by sequencing in a study of blood T cell repertoires in COVID-19. This CDR3 contains 14 residues. Losses at the gene ends were 6 bases for V and 4 bases for J; bases not matched to a gene: 6. Germline assignment: CDR1 MNHEY and CDR2 SMNVEV (reference sequence). Original analysis: How many nucleated cells were present was estimated from reference gene primer amplification. Using immunoSEQ multiplex PCR, the repertoire was profiled, and TCRdb retains in-frame clones only, with some absent. Clone size and the V and J calls come from that table; the DNA yielded D and trimming. The sample has 50,000 to 65,000 clones; roughly 86% are singletons.

The sequence was collected from a man between 65 and 85 years old with acute or convalescent COVID-19. Sequencing input: peripheral blood. The chain links TRBV27 to TRBJ2-5; 9 positions match TRBD1. The CDR3 nucleotides read TGTGCCAGCAGGGGACAGGGAAGAGGAGAGACCCAGTACTTC. Translating gives CASRGQGRGETQYF.